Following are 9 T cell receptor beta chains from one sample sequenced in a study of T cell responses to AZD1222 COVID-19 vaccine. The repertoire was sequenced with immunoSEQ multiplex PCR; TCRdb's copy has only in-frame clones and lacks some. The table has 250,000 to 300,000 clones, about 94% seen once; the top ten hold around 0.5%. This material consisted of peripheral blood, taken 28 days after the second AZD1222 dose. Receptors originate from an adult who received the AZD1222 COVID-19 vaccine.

The CDR3 region has the DNA TGTGCCAGCAGTAGAGTTGGAATGAACACTGAAGCTTTCTTT. Translated, it gives CASSRVGMNTEAFF. The rearrangement uses TRBV6-5 and TRBJ1-1; no firm D call. V shed 5 bases and J shed 0 bases, with 10 bases lying between them. Germline V CDR1 and CDR2: MNHEY, SVGAGI. This CDR3 has 14 residues.

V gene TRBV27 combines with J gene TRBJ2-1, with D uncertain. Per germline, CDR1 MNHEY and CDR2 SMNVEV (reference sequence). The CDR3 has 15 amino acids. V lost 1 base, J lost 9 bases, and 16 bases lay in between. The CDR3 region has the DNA TGTGCCAGCAGTTTATTCGGTCCTTCGGTCGGTGAGCAGTTCTTC. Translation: CASSLFGPSVGEQFF.

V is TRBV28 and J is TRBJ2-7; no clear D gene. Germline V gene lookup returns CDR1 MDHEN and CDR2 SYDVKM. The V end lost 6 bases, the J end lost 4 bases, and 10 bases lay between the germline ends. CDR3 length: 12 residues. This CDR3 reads CASRRTEYEQYF. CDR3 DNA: TGTGCCAGCAGACGAACAGAATACGAGCAGTACTTC.

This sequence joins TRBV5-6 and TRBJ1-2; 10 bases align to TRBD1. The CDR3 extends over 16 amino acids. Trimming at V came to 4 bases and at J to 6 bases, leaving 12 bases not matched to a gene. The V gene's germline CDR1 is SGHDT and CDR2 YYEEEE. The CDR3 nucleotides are TGTGCCAGCAGCCCTTATTCCGGACAGGGGGTTAATGGCTACACCTTC. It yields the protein CASSPYSGQGVNGYTF.

The CDR3, as DNA: TGTGCCAGCTCACCTGTCCAGGGGTTTGGCACTGAAGCTTTCTTT. The encoded protein is CASSPVQGFGTEAFF. V gene TRBV18 combines with J gene TRBJ1-1; weak D call: TRBD1 (6 bases). Germline V gives CDR1 KGHSH, CDR2 LQKENI. Between the trimmed V and J ends, which lost 3 bases and 4 bases, there was a span of 15 bases. CDR3 length: 15 residues.

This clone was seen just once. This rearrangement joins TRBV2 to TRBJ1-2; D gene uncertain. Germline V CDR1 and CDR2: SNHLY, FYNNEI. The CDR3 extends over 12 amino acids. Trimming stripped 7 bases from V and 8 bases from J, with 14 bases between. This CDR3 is CASTERRRGYTF. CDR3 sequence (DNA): TGTGCCAGCACTGAGCGCCGCCGAGGCTACACCTTC.

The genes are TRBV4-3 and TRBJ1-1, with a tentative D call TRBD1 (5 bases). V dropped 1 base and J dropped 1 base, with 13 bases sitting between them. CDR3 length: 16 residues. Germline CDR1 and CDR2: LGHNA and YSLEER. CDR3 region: CASSQGGEGRNTEAFF. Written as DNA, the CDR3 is TGCGCCAGCAGCCAAGGGGGGGAGGGCAGGAACACTGAAGCTTTCTTT.

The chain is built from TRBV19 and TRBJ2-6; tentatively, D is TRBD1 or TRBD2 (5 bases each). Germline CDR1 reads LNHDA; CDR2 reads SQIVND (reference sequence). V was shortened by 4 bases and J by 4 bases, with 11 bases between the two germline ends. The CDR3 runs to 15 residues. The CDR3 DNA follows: TGTGCCAGTAGTAATGAGGGGTCCGGGGCCAACGTCCTGACTTTC. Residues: CASSNEGSGANVLTF.

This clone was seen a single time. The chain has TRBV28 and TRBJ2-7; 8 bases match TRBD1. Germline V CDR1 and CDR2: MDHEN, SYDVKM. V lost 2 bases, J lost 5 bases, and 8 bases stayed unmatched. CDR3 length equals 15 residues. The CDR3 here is CASSLRRTGNHEQYF. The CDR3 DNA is TGTGCCAGCAGTTTAAGGAGGACAGGGAACCACGAGCAGTACTTC.